The 15 T cell receptor beta chains presented below share a single source sample, sequenced in a study of cytomegalovirus exposure and HLA in healthy donors. 60 Vbeta and 13 Jbeta primers were used in PCR. The method was immunoSEQ multiplex PCR; TCRdb's version includes in-frame clones alone and lacks a portion of them. The table has 150,000 to 180,000 clones, 80% seen once; the top ten hold 9.5% to 15%. The sample comprised PBMCs. These receptors all come from a young man in good health and CMV-seropositive.

The chain recombines TRBV7-8 with TRBJ1-5; 7 bases are shared with TRBD1. The germline CDR1 and CDR2 sequences are SGHVS and FQNEAQ. V was pared by 6 bases and J by 5 bases, with 10 bases of the junction left unmatched. The CDR3 contains 15 residues. CDR3 DNA: TGTGCCAGCAGAACGGGGGTAGACAGGGATCAGCCCCAGCATTTT. It is translated as CASRTGVDRDQPQHF.

The chain carries TRBV11-2 and TRBJ2-5; TRBD1 aligns across 7 bases. Germline V gene data show CDR1 as SGHAT and CDR2 as FQNNGV. Trimming removed 4 bases from V and 5 bases from J; junction bases left unmatched: 13. The CDR3 consists of 16 residues. CDR3 residues: CASSSRDIQGRETQYF. CDR3 coding DNA: TGTGCCAGCAGCTCAAGGGATATACAGGGGCGGGAGACCCAGTACTTC.

The chain uses TRBV25-1 and TRBJ2-7; a weak D match, TRBD1 (7 bases). Per the germline V gene, CDR1 is MGHDK and CDR2 is SYGVNS. Trimming took off 4 bases at V and 0 bases at J, with 13 bases between the two ends. This CDR3 is 15 amino acids long. CDR3 amino acids: CASSGAGQSSYEQYF. The CDR3 coding sequence is TGTGCCAGCAGTGGGGCGGGACAGAGCTCCTACGAGCAGTACTTC.

The J gene is TRBJ2-1, the V gene TRBV28; D may be TRBD2 (6 bases). The germline V gene has CDR1 MDHEN and CDR2 SYDVKM. The CDR3 length is 16 residues. With 7 bases removed from V and 4 bases from J, the gap between germline ends came to 20 bases. CDR3 sequence: CASTTEEGREYNEQFF. DNA for the CDR3: TGTGCCAGCACCACGGAGGAGGGACGGGAATACAATGAGCAGTTCTTC.

The V call is TRBV7-9, the J call TRBJ2-3, with 12 bases fitting TRBD2. The CDR3 covers 17 residues. In germline, CDR1 is SEHNR, CDR2 FQNEAQ (reference sequence). Trimming at V came to 5 bases and at J to 3 bases, leaving 9 bases not matched to a gene. CDR3 sequence (DNA): TGTGCCAGCAGCCCCAAACTAGCGGGAGGAGGTACAGATACGCAGTATTTT. Its protein is CASSPKLAGGGTDTQYF.

This rearrangement joins TRBV27 to TRBJ2-7, with 7 positions matching TRBD2. The CDR3 spans 17 residues. Germline CDR1 is MNHEY and CDR2 is SMNVEV (reference sequence). With 0 bases clipped from V and 0 bases from J, the junction kept 8 bases outside the gene matches. CDR3 residues: CASSLSPGAGSSYEQYF. CDR3 sequence (DNA): TGTGCCAGCAGTTTATCCCCGGGAGCGGGAAGCTCCTACGAGCAGTACTTC.

The chain uses TRBV28 and TRBJ2-7; TRBD2 matches at 10 bases. The CDR3 consists of 18 residues. The V gene's germline CDR1 is MDHEN and CDR2 SYDVKM. V lost 3 bases and J lost 7; bases outside the gene matches: 18. The CDR3 protein is CASSFVGLAEVVLREQYF. DNA for the CDR3: TGTGCCAGCAGTTTCGTTGGACTAGCGGAAGTCGTACTACGTGAGCAGTACTTC.

This chain links TRBV28 with TRBJ2-5; D is possibly TRBD2 (5 bases). The germline V gene has CDR1 MDHEN and CDR2 SYDVKM. Trimming cost V 2 bases and J 4 bases, with 11 bases left between them. The CDR3 totals 14 residues. CDR3 bases: TGTGCCAGCAGTTTACGGGGAGCAGTAGAGACCCAGTACTTC. This translates into CASSLRGAVETQYF.

The chain joins TRBV6-5 to TRBJ1-5; D unclear. The germline V gene has CDR1 MNHEY and CDR2 SVGAGI. Trimming took off 0 bases at V and 9 bases at J, with 6 bases between the two ends. CDR3 length equals 12 residues. The CDR3 bases are TGTGCCAGCAGTTACTCGACTTGGCCCCAGCATTTT. It codes for CASSYSTWPQHF.

V usage is TRBV28 and J usage is TRBJ1-2; D not certain. The germline V gene has CDR1 MDHEN and CDR2 SYDVKM. V was trimmed by 2 bases and J by 4 bases, leaving 11 bases between them. The CDR3 spans 14 residues. This CDR3 is CASSLEALPYGYTF. DNA of the CDR3: TGTGCCAGCAGTTTAGAGGCTCTTCCCTATGGCTACACCTTC.

J is TRBJ2-1 and V is TRBV11-2, with 9 bases lining up with TRBD2. The CDR3 has 15 residues. Germline lookup yields CDR1 SGHAT and CDR2 FQNNGV. Trimming at V came to 1 base and at J to 5 bases, leaving 3 bases not matched to a gene. CDR3 in amino acids: CASSLASGRNNEQFF. CDR3 bases: TGTGCCAGCAGCTTAGCGAGCGGGAGGAACAATGAGCAGTTCTTC.

The chain joins TRBV6-1 to TRBJ1-3; D not resolved. Trimming pared 2 bases from V and 3 bases from J, leaving 2 bases between. The germline gives CDR1 MNHNS, CDR2 SASEGT. CDR3 length equals 12 residues. This chain's CDR3 is CASSERGNTIYF. The CDR3 nucleotides read TGTGCCAGCAGTGAACGTGGAAACACCATATATTTT.

This rearrangement joins TRBV28 to TRBJ2-2; TRBD2 might be the D (5 bases). This CDR3 has 15 amino acids. V was clipped by 5 bases and J by 0 bases, with 10 bases between them. Per the germline V gene, CDR1 is MDHEN and CDR2 is SYDVKM. This CDR3 is CASSLSEANTGELFF. CDR3 nucleotide sequence: TGTGCCAGCAGTCTTAGCGAAGCGAACACCGGGGAGCTGTTTTTT.

The genes are TRBV2 and TRBJ2-2, with 10 bases identical to TRBD2. This CDR3 contains 18 residues. J was trimmed by 4 bases and V by 6 bases; bases with no gene match: 14. Germline CDR1 SNHLY, CDR2 FYNNEI. CDR3 sequence reads: CASRDGLAGALGTGELFF. The CDR3 nucleotides read TGTGCCAGCAGGGACGGGCTAGCGGGAGCTTTGGGCACCGGGGAGCTGTTTTTT.

The chain is built from TRBV7-2 and TRBJ2-5; 7 positions match TRBD2. The CDR3 spans 13 residues. V gave up 5 bases and J gave up 6 bases; unmatched junction bases: 6. In germline, CDR1 is SGHTA, CDR2 FQGNSA. The CDR3 DNA is TGTGCCAGCAGCACGGGACTATTAAAGACCCAGTACTTC. Protein: CASSTGLLKTQYF.